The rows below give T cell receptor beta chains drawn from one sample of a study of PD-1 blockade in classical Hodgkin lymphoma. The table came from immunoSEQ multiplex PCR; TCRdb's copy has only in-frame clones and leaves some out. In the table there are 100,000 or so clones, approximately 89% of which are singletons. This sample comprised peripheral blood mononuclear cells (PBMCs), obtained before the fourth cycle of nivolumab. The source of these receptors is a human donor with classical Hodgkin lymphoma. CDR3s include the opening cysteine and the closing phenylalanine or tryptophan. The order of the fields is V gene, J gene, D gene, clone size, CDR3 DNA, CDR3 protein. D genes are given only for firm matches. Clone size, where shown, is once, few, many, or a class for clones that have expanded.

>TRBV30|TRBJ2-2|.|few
TGTGCCTGGGGGCCGCCCGGAAGAGCCGGGGAGCTGTTTTTT
CAWGPPGRAGELFF
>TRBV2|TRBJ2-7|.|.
TGTGCCAGCAGTCAGGACACTTCCTACGAGCAGTACTTC
CASSQDTSYEQYF
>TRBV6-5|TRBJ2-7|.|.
TGTGCCAGCAGAGGGACATTACCCTACGAGCAGTACTTC
CASRGTLPYEQYF
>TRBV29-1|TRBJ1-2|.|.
TGCAGCGTTAGGAAGACAGCTAACTATGGCTACACCTTC
CSVRKTANYGYTF
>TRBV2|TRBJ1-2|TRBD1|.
TGTGCCAGCAGTGAATGGCCCAGGGGGATTTATGGCTACACCTTC
CASSEWPRGIYGYTF
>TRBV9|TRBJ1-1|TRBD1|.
TGTGCCAGTTCATCAGGACAGGGTTACGGGAACACTGAAGCTTTCTTT
CASSSGQGYGNTEAFF
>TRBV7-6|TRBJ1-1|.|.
TGTGCCAGCAGCTTAAGTCAGGGTGGCACTGAAGCTTTCTTT
CASSLSQGGTEAFF
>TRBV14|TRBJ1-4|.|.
TGTGCCAGCAGCCAAGACAGTTTCGCAACTAATGAAAAACTGTTTTTT
CASSQDSFATNEKLFF
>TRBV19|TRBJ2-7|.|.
TGTGCCAGTAGTATAGATCCGAACAGGGTCGCGAACGAGCAGTACTTC
CASSIDPNRVANEQYF
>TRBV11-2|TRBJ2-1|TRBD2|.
TGTGCCAGCAGCACTAGCGGGGGGTCCTACAATGAGCAGTTCTTC
CASSTSGGSYNEQFF
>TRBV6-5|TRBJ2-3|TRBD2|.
TGTGCCAGCAGTTCCGGCGGGGGTCCTAGCACAGATACGCAGTATTTT
CASSSGGGPSTDTQYF
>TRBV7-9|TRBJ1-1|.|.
TGTGCCAGCAGCCCACGACGCGGGGGGGCCGAAGCTTTCTTT
CASSPRRGGAEAFF
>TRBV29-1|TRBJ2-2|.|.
TGCAGCGTTGGGCTGCTGAACACCGGGGAGCTGTTTTTT
CSVGLLNTGELFF
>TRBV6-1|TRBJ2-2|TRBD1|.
TGTGCCAGCAGTGAATGGGCAGGGGGCACCGGGGAGCTGTTTTTT
CASSEWAGGTGELFF
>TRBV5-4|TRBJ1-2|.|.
TGTGCCAGCAGCTTGGAGGGACAAGCGGCATATGGCTACACCTTC
CASSLEGQAAYGYTF
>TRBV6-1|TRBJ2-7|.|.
TGTGCCAGCACCCCGAGGGTCGGGGGATCCGGCGAGCAGTACTTC
CASTPRVGGSGEQYF
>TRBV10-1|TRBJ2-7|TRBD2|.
TGCGCCAGCAGCAAAGCGGGAGGCTCAGGGGAGCAGTACTTC
CASSKAGGSGEQYF
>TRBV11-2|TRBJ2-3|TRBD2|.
TGTGCCAGCAGCTTAGGTCAGGTAGCGGGAAGGACAGATACGCAGTATTTT
CASSLGQVAGRTDTQYF
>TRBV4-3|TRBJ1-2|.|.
TGCGCCAGCAGCCAAGACCGAATCTATGGCTACACCTTC
CASSQDRIYGYTF
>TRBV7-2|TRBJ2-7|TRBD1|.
TGTGCCAGCAGCCCCCGGGACAGGGATACCTACGAGCAGTACTTC
CASSPRDRDTYEQYF
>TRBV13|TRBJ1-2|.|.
TGTGCCAGCAGCCATGGAACCGGGGACTATGGCTACACCTTC
CASSHGTGDYGYTF
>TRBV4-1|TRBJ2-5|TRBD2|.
TGCGCCAGCAGCCAAGATGTGATAGCGGGACTTAAGGGAGAGACCCAGTACTTC
CASSQDVIAGLKGETQYF
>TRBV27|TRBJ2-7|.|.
TGTGCCAGCAGCATAAACAGGGCCTACGAGCAGTACTTC
CASSINRAYEQYF
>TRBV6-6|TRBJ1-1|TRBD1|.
TGTGCCAGCAGCTCAGACAGGGGGCGACGGACTGAAGCTTTCTTT
CASSSDRGRRTEAFF
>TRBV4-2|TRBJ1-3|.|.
TGTGCCAGCAGCCAAGATTTAAGGATGAGTCCTGGAAACACCATATATTTT
CASSQDLRMSPGNTIYF
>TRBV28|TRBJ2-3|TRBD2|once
TGTGCCAGCAGTCATAATCTAGCGGGAGGGCCGCCAGATACGCAGTATTTT
CASSHNLAGGPPDTQYF
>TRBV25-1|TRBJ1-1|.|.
TGTGCCAGACCCCTTTCAAACACTGAAGCTTTCTTT
CARPLSNTEAFF
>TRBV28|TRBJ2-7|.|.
TGTGCCAGCAGTTTGAATTACGAGCAGTACTTC
CASSLNYEQYF
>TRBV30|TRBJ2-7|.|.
TGTGCCTGGAGTAGGGACACCTTTTACGAGCAGTACTTC
CAWSRDTFYEQYF
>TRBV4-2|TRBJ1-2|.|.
TGTGCCAGCAGCCAAAACTATCTTGGGGGGGTTGCCCGCTATGGCTACACCTTC
CASSQNYLGGVARYGYTF
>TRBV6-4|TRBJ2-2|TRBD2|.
TGTGCCAGCAGTGACGGGGGGGGTGAAACCGGGGAGCTGTTTTTT
CASSDGGGETGELFF
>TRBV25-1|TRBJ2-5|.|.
TGTGCCAGCAGTGAATGGGTGAGGGAGACCCAGTACTTC
CASSEWVRETQYF
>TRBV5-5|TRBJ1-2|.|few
TGTGCCAGCAGACCCGACCTCTATGGCTACACCTTC
CASRPDLYGYTF
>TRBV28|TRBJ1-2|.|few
TGTGCCAGCAGTTTAGCGGCGAACTATGGCTACACCTTC
CASSLAANYGYTF
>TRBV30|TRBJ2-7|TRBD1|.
TGTGCCTGGAGTGCAGGGGGCAAGCAGTACTTC
CAWSAGGKQYF
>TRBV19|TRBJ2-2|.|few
TGTGCCAGTAGCATTGGGTCAGGTAACACCGGGGAGCTGTTTTTT
CASSIGSGNTGELFF
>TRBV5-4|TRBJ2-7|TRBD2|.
TGTGCCAGCAGGGTAGCGGGTGGGGTGGGGGAGCAGTACTTC
CASRVAGGVGEQYF